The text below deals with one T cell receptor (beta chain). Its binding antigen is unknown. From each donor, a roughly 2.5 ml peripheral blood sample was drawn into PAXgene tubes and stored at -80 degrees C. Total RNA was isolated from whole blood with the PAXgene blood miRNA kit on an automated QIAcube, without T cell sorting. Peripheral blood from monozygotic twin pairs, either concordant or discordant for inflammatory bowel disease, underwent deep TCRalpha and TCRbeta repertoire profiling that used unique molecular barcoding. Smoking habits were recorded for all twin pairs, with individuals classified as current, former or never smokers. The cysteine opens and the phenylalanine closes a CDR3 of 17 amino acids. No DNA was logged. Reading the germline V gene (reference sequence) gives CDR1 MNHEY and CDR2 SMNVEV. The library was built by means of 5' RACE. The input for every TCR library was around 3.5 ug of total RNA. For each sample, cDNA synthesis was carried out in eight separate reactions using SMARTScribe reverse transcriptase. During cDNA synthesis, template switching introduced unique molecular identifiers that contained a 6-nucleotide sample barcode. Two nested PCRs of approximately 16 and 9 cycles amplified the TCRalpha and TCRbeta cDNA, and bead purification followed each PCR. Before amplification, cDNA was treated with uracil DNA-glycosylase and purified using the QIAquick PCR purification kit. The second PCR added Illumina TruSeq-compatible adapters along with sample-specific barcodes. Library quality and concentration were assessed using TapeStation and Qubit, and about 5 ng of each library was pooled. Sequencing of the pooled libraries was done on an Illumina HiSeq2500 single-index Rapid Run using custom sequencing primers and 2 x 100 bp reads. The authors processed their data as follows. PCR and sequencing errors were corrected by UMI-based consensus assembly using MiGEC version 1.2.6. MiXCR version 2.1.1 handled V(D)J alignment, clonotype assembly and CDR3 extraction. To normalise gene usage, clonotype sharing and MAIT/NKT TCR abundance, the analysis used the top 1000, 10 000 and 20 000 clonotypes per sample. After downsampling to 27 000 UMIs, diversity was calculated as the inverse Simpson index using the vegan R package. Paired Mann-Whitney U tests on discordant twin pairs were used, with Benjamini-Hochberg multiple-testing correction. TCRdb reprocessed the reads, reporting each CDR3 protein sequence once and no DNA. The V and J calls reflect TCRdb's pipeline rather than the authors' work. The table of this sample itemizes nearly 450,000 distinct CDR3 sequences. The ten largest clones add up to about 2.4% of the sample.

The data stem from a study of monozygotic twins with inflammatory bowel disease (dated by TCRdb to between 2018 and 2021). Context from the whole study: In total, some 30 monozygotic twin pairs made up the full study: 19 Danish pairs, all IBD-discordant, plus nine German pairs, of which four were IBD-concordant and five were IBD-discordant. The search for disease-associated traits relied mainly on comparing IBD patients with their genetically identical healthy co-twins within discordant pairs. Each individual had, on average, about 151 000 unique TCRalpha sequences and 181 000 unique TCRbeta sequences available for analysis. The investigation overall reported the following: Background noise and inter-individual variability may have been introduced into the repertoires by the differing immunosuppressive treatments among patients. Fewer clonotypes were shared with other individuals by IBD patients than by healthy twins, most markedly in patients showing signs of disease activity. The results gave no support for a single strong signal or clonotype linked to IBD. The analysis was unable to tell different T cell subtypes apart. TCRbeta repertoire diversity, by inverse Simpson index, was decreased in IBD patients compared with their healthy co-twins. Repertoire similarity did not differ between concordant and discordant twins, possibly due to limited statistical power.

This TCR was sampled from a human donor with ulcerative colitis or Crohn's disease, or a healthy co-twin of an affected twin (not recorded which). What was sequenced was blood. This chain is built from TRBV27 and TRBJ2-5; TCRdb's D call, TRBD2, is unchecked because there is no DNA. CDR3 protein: CASSLFSAGGPGETQYF.